This T cell receptor beta chain comes out of a study of CD4 T cells in relation to SARS-CoV-2 and coronaviruses. Between the trimmed V and J ends, which lost 1 base and 7 bases, there was a span of 10 bases. The CDR3 has 14 residues. The germline gives CDR1 SGHNT, CDR2 YENEEA. This clone was detected only a few times. Its antigen is not known. Findings of the study overall: No donor gave both pre-pandemic and post-infection samples. In roughly 60% of donors, memory CD4+ clonotypes crossrecognized SARS-CoV-2 and at least one common cold coronavirus spike.

Before the COVID-19 pandemic, during about 2011-2019, CD4+ T cells were taken from unexposed donors. Cryopreserved PBMCs were CD4-enriched, then split into naive and memory cells. Naive and memory CD4+ T cell DNA was deep-sequenced without culture. Data came from immunoSEQ multiplex PCR; TCRdb stores just in-frame clones and leaves some out. This table holds about 59,000 clones, around 86% found once. This receptor was identified in a human donor in good health. The sequencing sample was made of memory CD4+ T cells from PBMCs. The V gene is TRBV11-3, the J gene TRBJ2-2; D is unclear. The CDR3 sequence is CASSLGNSIGELFF. The CDR3 nucleotides read TGTGCCAGCAGCTTAGGGAACTCTATCGGGGAGCTGTTTTTT.